This T cell receptor beta chain was retrieved from a study of regulatory T cells in long-lasting Graves disease. The study's findings and limits: Favoring TRBV28, TRBJ1-2 and TRBJ2-5 was a feature seen in persistent disease. Having few samples may have compromised the accuracy.

V gave up 2 bases and J gave up 8 bases, with 9 bases separating them. There are 12 residues in the CDR3. Germline CDR1 is SGHDN and CDR2 is FVKESK. With regard to this clonotype: Antigen unknown.

Building the TCR beta libraries relied on iRepertoire HTBI primers, and CDR3 regions underwent Arm-PCR. TCRdb used MiXCR to reprocess the multiplex PCR reads, holding one entry per CDR3 protein. This sample yields about 330,000 distinct CDR3 sequences, of which roughly 17% are seen a single time; 20% to 25% belongs to the top ten. Time point of the sample: newly diagnosed GD, antithyroid drugs for less than 3 months. After RNA was extracted from PBMCs, the TCR library was made from it. Patients of an endocrinology department in Xi'an, China, were included. The same specimen was also included in a second study, on T cells in Graves' hyperthyroidism and ophthalmopathy. That paper adds: Each diagnosis drew on symptoms, thyroxine, TRAb, thyroid ultrasound and orbital computed tomography findings.

The specimen was peripheral blood mononuclear cells (PBMCs), collected at new diagnosis, from a patient treated with antithyroid drugs. This TCR was recovered from a woman aged 18-30 years with Graves disease. The rearrangement links TRBV14 to TRBJ1-2, with no clear D. The CDR3 region is CASSQSGVGYTF. The CDR3 nucleotides are TGTGCCAGCAGCCAATCCGGGGTCGGCTACACCTTC.